This is a list of T cell receptor beta chains from one sample in a study of spatial heterogeneity in lung cancer. MiXCR, run by TCRdb on the 5' RACE reads, gives a single entry per CDR3 protein. This table holds roughly 10,000 distinct CDR3 sequences, approximately 12% found once. This sample comprised lung tumor tissue, obtained at surgery. All receptors derive from a female donor with early-stage non-small cell lung cancer. Each CDR3 is given with its conserved first and last residue. A D gene is named only where the DNA matches it firmly. Size is stated for part of the rows, as once, few or many counts, or as a class when the clone is expanded.

clone_size	v_call	d_call	j_call	cdr3_aa	cdr3_nt
medium-sized	TRBV4-1	TRBD1	TRBJ1-2	CASSQDGQGRYGYTF	TGCGCCAGCAGCCAAGACGGACAGGGAAGGTATGGCTACACCTTC
many	TRBV10-3	TRBD1	TRBJ1-1	CAISYPVDREALMNTEAFF	TGTGCCATCAGTTACCCTGTTGACAGGGAGGCCCTCATGAACACTGAAGCTTTCTTT
medium-sized	TRBV6-6	-	TRBJ2-3	CASTPGASTDTQYF	TGTGCCAGCACCCCGGGGGCTAGCACAGATACGCAGTATTTT
many	TRBV18	TRBD2	TRBJ2-1	CASSPGEGYNEQFF	TGTGCCAGCTCACCCGGGGAGGGATACAATGAGCAGTTCTTC
few	TRBV4-2	-	TRBJ1-2	CATKRGLTNYGYTF	TGTGCCACCAAAAGGGGACTGACTAACTATGGCTACACCTTC
medium-sized	TRBV15	-	TRBJ2-3	CATSRVSGAGTDTQYF	TGTGCCACCAGCAGAGTCTCGGGCGCAGGCACAGATACGCAGTATTTT
medium-sized	TRBV18	-	TRBJ2-1	CASSPPGAPGYNEQFF	TGTGCCAGCTCACCACCGGGGGCCCCTGGATACAATGAGCAGTTCTTC
many	TRBV7-2	TRBD1	TRBJ1-4	CASRRQGGSKKLFF	TGTGCCAGCCGCCGACAGGGCGGTAGTAAAAAACTGTTTTTT
many	TRBV20-1	-	TRBJ2-7	CSARDSLYEQYF	TGCAGTGCCAGAGACAGCCTCTACGAGCAGTACTTC
many	TRBV9	-	TRBJ2-7	CASSVGNSYEQYF	TGTGCCAGCAGCGTAGGTAACAGCTACGAGCAGTACTTC
few	TRBV6-6	-	TRBJ2-3	CASSYSGATDTQYF	TGTGCCAGCAGTTACTCCGGCGCCACAGATACGCAGTATTTT
-	TRBV6-5	TRBD2	TRBJ2-1	CASSSASGLVRNEQFF	TGTGCCAGCAGTTCTGCTTCGGGACTAGTGAGGAATGAGCAGTTCTTC
-	TRBV6-6	TRBD1	TRBJ1-6	CASSFPGQNSPLHF	TGTGCCAGCAGTTTCCCGGGACAGAATTCACCCCTCCACTTT
few	TRBV7-3	-	TRBJ1-1	CASSLMGHDTEAFF	TGTGCCAGCAGCTTAATGGGGCATGACACTGAAGCTTTCTTT
many	TRBV7-3	TRBD2	TRBJ2-4	CASSLGLAPNIQYF	TGTGCCAGCAGCTTAGGACTAGCACCAAACATTCAGTACTTC
-	TRBV12-3/TRBV12-4	-	TRBJ1-2	CASSRRQLPNYGYTF	TGTGCCAGCAGCCGACGACAGTTACCCAACTATGGCTACACCTTC
many	TRBV11-2	-	TRBJ2-7	CASSWAGSSYEQYF	TGTGCCAGCAGCTGGGCGGGGTCCTCCTACGAGCAGTACTTC
once	TRBV3-1	-	TRBJ1-2	CASSQGNGVTGGNTF	TGTGCCAGCAGCCAGGGCAACGGGGTGACAGGCGGCAACACCTTC
many	TRBV27	-	TRBJ1-5	CASSSVHSNQPQHF	TGTGCCAGCAGTTCAGTCCATAGCAATCAGCCCCAGCATTTT
many	TRBV20-1	-	TRBJ2-2	CSAREEGRRHTGELFF	TGCAGTGCTAGGGAAGAGGGACGACGTCACACCGGGGAGCTGTTTTTT
many	TRBV4-2	TRBD2	TRBJ2-2	CASSQVRTSTGELFF	TGTGCCAGCAGCCAAGTTAGGACTAGCACCGGGGAGCTGTTTTTT
many	TRBV15	TRBD1	TRBJ2-7	CATSRDVVGGRYEQYF	TGTGCCACCAGCAGAGATGTCGTAGGGGGCCGCTACGAGCAGTACTTC
-	TRBV6-5	-	TRBJ1-2	CASSPQGGGGGYTF	TGTGCCAGCAGTCCCCAGGGTGGAGGTGGCGGCTACACCTTC
many	TRBV28	-	TRBJ2-7	CASSLCCWGSYEQYF	TGTGCCAGCAGTTTATGCTGCTGGGGGTCCTACGAGCAGTACTTC
-	TRBV7-2	-	TRBJ1-2	CASSLESDYGYTF	TGTGCCAGCAGCTTAGAATCGGACTATGGCTACACCTTC
many	TRBV7-2	-	TRBJ2-5	CASSYGEAQYF	TGTGCCAGCAGCTACGGGGAAGCCCAGTACTTC
many	TRBV4-1	TRBD1	TRBJ2-7	CASSQVPGGIYEQYF	TGCGCCAGCAGCCAAGTTCCAGGGGGAATCTACGAGCAGTACTTC
-	TRBV7-8	TRBD2	TRBJ2-1	CASSRSGGKYNEQFF	TGTGCCAGCAGCCGGAGCGGGGGGAAGTACAATGAGCAGTTCTTC
many	TRBV29-1	TRBD1	TRBJ1-2	CSVETGGIHSNYGYTF	TGCAGCGTTGAGACAGGGGGTATACATTCTAACTATGGCTACACCTTC
many	TRBV18	-	TRBJ2-5	CASSPPTKQETQYF	TGTGCCAGCTCACCACCCACAAAACAAGAGACCCAGTACTTC
few	TRBV6-5	-	TRBJ1-5	CASRTGRYSNQPQHF	TGTGCCAGCAGGACAGGCCGTTATAGCAATCAGCCCCAGCATTTT
few	TRBV20-1	-	TRBJ1-1	CSACDSVNTEAFF	TGCAGTGCTTGCGACAGCGTGAACACTGAAGCTTTCTTT
medium-sized	TRBV12-3/TRBV12-4	-	TRBJ2-1	CASRERTFHNEQFF	TGTGCCAGCAGAGAACGAACCTTTCACAATGAGCAGTTCTTC
few	TRBV5-1	TRBD1	TRBJ2-3	CTSSEGAGPDTQYF	TGCACCAGCAGCGAGGGGGCAGGTCCAGATACGCAGTATTTT
many	TRBV5-1	-	TRBJ2-3	CASGTWDSRDTQYF	TGCGCCAGCGGAACCTGGGACTCCAGGGATACGCAGTATTTT
medium-sized	TRBV18	TRBD1	TRBJ2-7	CASSQYAPGTGYSYEQYF	TGTGCCAGCTCTCAATATGCCCCCGGGACAGGCTACTCCTACGAGCAGTACTTC
few	TRBV28	TRBD2	TRBJ2-4	CASNPGGGKGNIQYF	TGTGCCAGCAACCCCGGGGGGGGGAAGGGAAACATTCAGTACTTC
many	TRBV14	TRBD2	TRBJ2-5	CASSQDAGETETQYF	TGTGCCAGCAGCCAAGATGCGGGGGAAACTGAGACCCAGTACTTC
medium-sized	TRBV5-8	-	TRBJ2-3	CASSLEPSTDTQYF	TGTGCCAGCAGCTTGGAACCTTCCACAGATACGCAGTATTTT
few	TRBV7-6	-	TRBJ2-1	CASSISGTGNEQFF	TGTGCCAGCAGCATATCCGGGACCGGCAATGAGCAGTTCTTC
medium-sized	TRBV12-3/TRBV12-4	TRBD2	TRBJ2-1	CASSFVSAGVMNNEQFF	TGTGCCAGCAGTTTTGTTTCAGCGGGAGTGATGAACAATGAGCAGTTCTTC
-	TRBV27	TRBD1	TRBJ2-7	CASSRDRVSEQYF	TGTGCCAGCAGTAGGGACAGGGTAAGCGAGCAGTACTTC
medium-sized	TRBV11-2	TRBD2	TRBJ2-7	CASSLSSGSFYEQYF	TGTGCCAGCAGCTTATCAAGCGGGAGCTTCTACGAGCAGTACTTC
-	TRBV29-1	-	TRBJ2-5	CSGATETQYF	TGCAGCGGGGCGACAGAGACCCAGTACTTC
many	TRBV10-3	-	TRBJ2-7	CAISLDSRNLYEQYF	TGTGCCATCAGCTTGGACAGTCGCAATCTCTACGAGCAGTACTTC
many	TRBV5-4	TRBD2	TRBJ2-7	CASSFLAGPYEQYF	TGTGCCAGCAGCTTTCTAGCGGGGCCCTACGAGCAGTACTTC
medium-sized	TRBV12-3/TRBV12-4	-	TRBJ1-1	CASSSDTRNTEAFF	TGTGCCAGCAGTTCGGACACAAGGAACACTGAAGCTTTCTTT
few	TRBV11-2	-	TRBJ1-2	CASSWGRTTRVLLGYTF	TGTGCCAGCAGCTGGGGCCGGACAACGAGGGTTCTACTCGGCTACACCTTC
few	TRBV14	TRBD2	TRBJ2-5	CASSPLLEREAQETQYF	TGTGCCAGCAGTCCCCTCCTCGAGCGGGAGGCCCAAGAGACCCAGTACTTC
many	TRBV6-5	TRBD1	TRBJ1-1	CASKGTQGEGVFF	TGTGCCAGCAAAGGGACACAGGGGGAAGGAGTTTTCTTT